The count of the clone carrying this T cell receptor beta chain is one. TCRdb's copy holds only in-frame clones and misses some; the assay was immunoSEQ multiplex PCR. The sample includes about 72,000 clones, roughly 89% seen only once; the top ten take roughly 30%. The sample is drawn from a study of siplizumab effects on memory and regulatory T cells. Deletions cut 5 bases from V and 1 base from J, with 9 bases between. The CDR3 totals 13 residues. Germline V gene lookup returns CDR1 SGHDN and CDR2 FVKESK. The sequence derives from a human donor in good health. V usage is TRBV14 and J usage is TRBJ2-7, with TRBD2 as a possible D gene (5 bases). Material: CD8+ T cells sorted from blood. The CDR3 region is CASSGSLSYEQYF. For the CDR3, the DNA is TGTGCCAGCAGCGGGAGTCTTTCCTACGAGCAGTACTTC.